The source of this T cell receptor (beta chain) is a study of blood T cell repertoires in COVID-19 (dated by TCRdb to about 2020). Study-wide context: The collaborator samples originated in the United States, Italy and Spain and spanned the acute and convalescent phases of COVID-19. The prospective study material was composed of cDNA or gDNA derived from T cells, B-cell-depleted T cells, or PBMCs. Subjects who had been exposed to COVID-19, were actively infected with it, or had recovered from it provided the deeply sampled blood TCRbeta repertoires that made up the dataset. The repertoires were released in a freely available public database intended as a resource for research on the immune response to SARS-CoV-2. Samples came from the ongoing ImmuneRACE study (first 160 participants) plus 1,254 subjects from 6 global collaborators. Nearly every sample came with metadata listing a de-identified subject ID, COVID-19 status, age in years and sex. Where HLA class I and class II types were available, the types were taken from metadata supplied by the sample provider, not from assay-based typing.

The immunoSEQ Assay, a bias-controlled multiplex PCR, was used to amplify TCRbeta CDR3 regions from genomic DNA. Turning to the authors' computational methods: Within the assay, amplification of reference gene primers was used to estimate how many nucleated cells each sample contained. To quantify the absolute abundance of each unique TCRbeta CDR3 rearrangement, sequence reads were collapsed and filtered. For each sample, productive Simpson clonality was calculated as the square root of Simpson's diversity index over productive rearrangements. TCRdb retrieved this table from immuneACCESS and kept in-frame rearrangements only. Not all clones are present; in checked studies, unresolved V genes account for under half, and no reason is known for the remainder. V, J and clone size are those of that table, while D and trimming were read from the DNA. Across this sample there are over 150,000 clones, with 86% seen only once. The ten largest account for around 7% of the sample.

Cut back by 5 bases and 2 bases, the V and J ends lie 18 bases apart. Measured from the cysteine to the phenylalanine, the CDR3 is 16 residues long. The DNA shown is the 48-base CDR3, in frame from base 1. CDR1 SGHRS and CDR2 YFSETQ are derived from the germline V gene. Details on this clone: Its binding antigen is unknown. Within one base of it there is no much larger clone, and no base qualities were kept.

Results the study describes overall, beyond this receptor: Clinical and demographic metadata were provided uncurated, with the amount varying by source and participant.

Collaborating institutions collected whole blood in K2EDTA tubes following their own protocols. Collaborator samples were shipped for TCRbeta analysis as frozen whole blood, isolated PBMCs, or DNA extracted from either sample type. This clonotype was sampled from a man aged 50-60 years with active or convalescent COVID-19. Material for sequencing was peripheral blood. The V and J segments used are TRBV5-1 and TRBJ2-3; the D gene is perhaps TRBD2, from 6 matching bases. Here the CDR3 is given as CASRVPVGGNTDTQYF. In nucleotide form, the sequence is TGCGCCAGCAGAGTCCCGGTTGGCGGGAACACAGATACGCAGTATTTT. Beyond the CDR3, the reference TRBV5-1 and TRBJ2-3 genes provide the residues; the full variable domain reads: KAGVTQTPRYLIKTRGQQVTLSCSPISGHRSVSWYQQTPGQGLQFLFEYFSETQRNKGNFPGRFSGRQFSNSRSEMNVSTLELGDSALYLCASRVPVGGNTDTQYFGPGTRLTVL.